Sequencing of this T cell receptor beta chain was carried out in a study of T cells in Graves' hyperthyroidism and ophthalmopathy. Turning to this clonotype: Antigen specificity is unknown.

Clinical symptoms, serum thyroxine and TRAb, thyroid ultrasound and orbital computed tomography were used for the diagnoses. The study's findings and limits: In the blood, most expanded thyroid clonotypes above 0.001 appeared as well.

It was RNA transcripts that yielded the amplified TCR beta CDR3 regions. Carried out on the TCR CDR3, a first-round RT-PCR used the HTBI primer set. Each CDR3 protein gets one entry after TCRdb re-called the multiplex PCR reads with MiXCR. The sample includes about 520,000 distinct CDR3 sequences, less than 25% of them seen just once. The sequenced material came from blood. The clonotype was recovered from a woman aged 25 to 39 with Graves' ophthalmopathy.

CDR3 region: CASSLGPPREQYF. As DNA, the CDR3 is TGTGCCAGCAGCTTAGGCCCCCCCCGCGAGCAGTACTTC. The chain combines TRBV7-2 with TRBJ2-7; D is undetermined. The CDR3 extends over 13 amino acids. CDR1 SGHTA and CDR2 FQGNSA come from the germline V gene. Trimming shortened V by 1 base and J by 6 bases, and 10 bases separated the two germline ends.